Below are 10 T cell receptor beta chains sequenced from a single sample in a study of shared T cell receptors in the human thymus (dated by TCRdb to 2020 to 2022). Library generation was performed with the immunoSEQ multiplex PCR assay. TCRdb took over this immuneACCESS table, retaining in-frame rearrangements with V and J assigned. Such tables are incomplete; in checked studies, under half of the missing clones stem from an unresolved V gene, and the remainder is unexplained. Within this sample are approximately 730,000 clones, with 80% to 90% of them counted one time only. The ten largest make up around 0.0099% of the sample. These data also featured in a second study, about human thymus T cells.

The source material was thymocytes. These receptors all come from a girl less than two years old with a congenital heart defect. Donor details come from another sample of the same person, matched by shared clones.

The chain employs TRBV7-2 and TRBJ1-2; the D is unclear. Germline CDR1 reads SGHTA; CDR2 reads FQGNSA. Between the trimmed V and J ends, which lost 5 bases and 2 bases, there was a span of 9 bases. CDR3 size: 13 residues. CDR3 sequence (DNA): TGTGCCAGCAGCAGTCCGGGAAACTATGGCTACACCTTC. Its protein is CASSSPGNYGYTF. The full variable domain, with the rest looked up from reference TRBV7-2 and TRBJ1-2, is GAGVSQSPSNKVTEKGKDVELRCDPISGHTALYWYRQSLGQGLEFLIYFQGNSAPDKSGLPSDRFSAERTGGSVSTLTIQRTQQEDSAVYLCASSSPGNYGYTFGSGTRLTVV.

The V call is TRBV18, the J call TRBJ1-2; D is undetermined. CDR1 is KGHSH, CDR2 LQKENI, per germline. The CDR3 length is 13 residues. Trimming removed 2 bases at V and 1 base at J, with 5 bases between. CDR3 sequence (DNA): TGTGCCAGCTCACCAGCAGATAACTATGGCTACACCTTC. This translates into CASSPADNYGYTF.

The chain joins TRBV5-1 to TRBJ2-1; TRBD1 matches at 7 bases. V gave up 4 bases and J gave up 4 bases; unmatched junction bases: 8. The germline V gene has CDR1 SGHRS and CDR2 YFSETQ. The CDR3 spans 15 residues. The DNA for the CDR3 is TGCGCCAGCAGCCCGGCTCGGGACAGTTACAATGAGCAGTTCTTC. This gives the protein CASSPARDSYNEQFF.

The V call is TRBV7-8, the J call TRBJ1-5, with 9 positions matching TRBD1. The CDR3 is made up of 17 amino acids. Trimming removed 5 bases from V and 4 bases from J; junction bases left unmatched: 12. Germline values: CDR1 SGHVS, CDR2 FQNEAQ. The CDR3 nucleotides are TGTGCCAGCAGCACCAAACCCGGGACAGGGCCGAATCAGCCCCAGCATTTT. Residues: CASSTKPGTGPNQPQHF. The variable domain in full, with the rest retrieved from reference TRBV7-8 and TRBJ1-5, is GAGVSQSPRYKVAKRGQDVALRCDPISGHVSLFWYQQALGQGPEFLTYFQNEAQLDKSGLPSDRFFAERPEGSVSTLKIQRTQQEDSAVYLCASSTKPGTGPNQPQHFGDGTRLSIL.

This chain joins TRBV4-1 and TRBJ2-2, with TRBD1 matching over 7 bases. The ends lost 4 bases at V and 1 base at J; junction bases unmatched: 3. This CDR3 has 15 residues. Germline CDR1 MGHRA, CDR2 YSYEKL. CDR3 amino acids: CASSPRDRNTGELFF. In DNA form, the CDR3 reads TGCGCCAGCAGCCCCCGGGACAGGAACACCGGGGAGCTGTTTTTT.

Of note for this clone: The conserved final phenylalanine or tryptophan is absent from the CDR3, which likely points to a read error. The limits of the CDR3 on the DNA are not certain, so only TCRdb's listed CDR3 is given. This chain's CDR3 is CSAPLETGE. The chain combines TRBV20-1 with TRBJ1-2; the D call in the table, TRBD1, was not verified against the DNA. Germline V gene lookup returns CDR1 DFQATT and CDR2 SNEGSKA (reference sequence). The CDR3 has 9 amino acids, counting both end residues.

This clone was counted a few times. The chain couples TRBV10-3 to TRBJ2-1; D possibly corresponds to TRBD2 (6 bases). Trimming pared 3 bases from V and 4 bases from J, leaving 25 bases between. Germline V gene lookup returns CDR1 ENHRY and CDR2 SYGVKD. This CDR3 has 19 amino acids. CDR3 nucleotide sequence: TGTGCCATCAGTGACACCTACCTGGCCCTAGGGGAGGTATACAATGAGCAGTTCTTC. This translates into CAISDTYLALGEVYNEQFF.

The CDR3 loop reads CASSQDRTSSSTDTQYF. The CDR3 nucleotides are TGCGCCAGCAGCCAAGATCGGACATCCTCTAGCACAGATACGCAGTATTTT. The chain joins TRBV4-1 to TRBJ2-3; TRBD1 is a possible D gene (5 bases). The CDR3 is made up of 17 amino acids. CDR1 and CDR2 (germline): MGHRA, YSYEKL. The V end was cut by 0 bases, the J end by 0 bases, with 13 bases between.

The chain links TRBV7-7 to TRBJ2-5; 7 nucleotides line up with TRBD2. J gave up 4 bases and V 1 base, and 9 bases lay outside the gene matches. In germline, CDR1 is SSHAT, CDR2 FNYEAQ (reference sequence). The CDR3 totals 16 residues. The CDR3 nucleotides read TGTGCCAGCAGCTTAGGCCTGGATAGCGGGCGAGAGACCCAGTACTTC. This encodes CASSLGLDSGRETQYF.

CDR3 residues: CASSVVRIAGANVLTF. The CDR3 DNA sequence: TGTGCCAGCAGCGTAGTTCGAATAGCTGGGGCCAACGTCCTGACTTTC. The rearrangement uses TRBV9 and TRBJ2-6; D is unclear. The germline V gene has CDR1 SGDLS and CDR2 YYNGEE. V dropped 0 bases and J dropped 2 bases, with 9 bases sitting between them. This CDR3 contains 16 residues.